The present T cell receptor beta chain was sequenced within a study of control samples from healthy donors and cancer patients. The ends lost 6 bases at V and 2 bases at J; junction bases unmatched: 9. Germline V lookup: CDR1 SNHLY, CDR2 FYNNEI. CDR3 length: 15 amino acids. Assay used: immunoSEQ multiplex PCR; TCRdb lists only in-frame clones, some missing. Among about 34,000 clones listed, 85% to 95% were seen once. The J gene is TRBJ2-7, the V gene TRBV2; 8 bases align to TRBD1. This TCR was sampled from a man in his forties with colorectal cancer. The source material was PBMCs. This CDR3 is CASRRGLQGAYEQYF. For the CDR3, the DNA is TGTGCCAGCAGAAGGGGCTTACAGGGGGCCTACGAGCAGTACTTC.